These T cell receptor beta chains were read from a single sample in a study of preoperative IRX-2 immunotherapy in early breast cancer. Sequencing used immunoSEQ multiplex PCR; TCRdb keeps in-frame clones, though not all of them. The sample consists of 20,000 to 30,000 clones, approximately 72% of them appearing once. Sequences were derived from lymph node tissue, sampled after IRX-2 immunotherapy. These receptors were taken from a human donor with breast cancer. The CDR3 runs from the conserved cysteine through the conserved F or W. The D gene is left open where the match is weak. Some rows have no size entry. The others give once, few or many, or a class for an expanded clone.

d_call j_call v_call clone_size cdr3_nt cdr3_aa
. TRBJ2-7 TRBV7-7 . TGTGCCAGCAGCTTCGATTCCCTTCGGGGTGAGCAGTACTTC CASSFDSLRGEQYF
. TRBJ1-2 TRBV6-8 . TGTGCCAGCAGTGACTCATGGACGTCCTATGGCTACACCTTC CASSDSWTSYGYTF
TRBD2 TRBJ2-7 TRBV6-8 . TGTGCCAGCAGTTACGACGGACTAGCGGGCTACGAGCAGTACTTC CASSYDGLAGYEQYF
. TRBJ1-4 TRBV28 . TGTGCCACCATCCCTCAGGTGGCAGGGCGTGAAAAACTGTTTTTT CATIPQVAGREKLFF
. TRBJ1-3 TRBV28 . TGTGCCAGCAGGGGCGGGGCACAAGGAAACACCATATATTTT CASRGGAQGNTIYF
TRBD2 TRBJ2-3 TRBV15 . TGTGCCACCAGCAAACGATGGGCTAGCGGGAGTAGGTCAGATACGCAGTATTTT CATSKRWASGSRSDTQYF
. TRBJ2-7 TRBV29-1 . TGCAGCGTTGATACGGGAACCTACGAGCAGTACTTC CSVDTGTYEQYF
. TRBJ2-3 TRBV11-3 . TGTGCCAGCAGGCTCCGAGCGAGTTCCTTCACAGATACGCAGTATTTT CASRLRASSFTDTQYF
. TRBJ1-2 TRBV6-8 . TGTGCCAGCAAGATGGGAGCTAACTATGGCTACACCTTC CASKMGANYGYTF
. TRBJ2-7 TRBV6-8 . TGTGCCAGCACCTCAGGGTTGAGGGAGCAGTACTTC CASTSGLREQYF
TRBD1 TRBJ2-6 TRBV6-8 . TGTGCCATCAGAGGGGGGGGACAGGGTGGCTCTGGGGCCAACGTCCTGACTTTC CAIRGGGQGGSGANVLTF
TRBD1 TRBJ2-3 TRBV5-1 . TGCGCCAGCAGCCCGGACAGGAAGCTCACAGATACGCAGTATTTT CASSPDRKLTDTQYF
TRBD1 TRBJ1-4 TRBV6-8 . TGTGCCAGCAGTTGGACAGGAAAAAATGAAAAACTGTTTTTT CASSWTGKNEKLFF
. TRBJ2-7 TRBV5-1 . TGCGCCAGCAGCATACCCCGTCAGGGGAGTGAGCAGTACTTC CASSIPRQGSEQYF
. TRBJ2-7 TRBV30 . TGTGCCTGGAGTGTCGACGCACCTCTTTACGAGCAGTACTTC CAWSVDAPLYEQYF
. TRBJ1-1 TRBV6-8 . TGTGCCAGCAGTTACCCCCGGAGAGATGACTCTGAAGCTTTCTTT CASSYPRRDDSEAFF
TRBD1 TRBJ2-5 TRBV19 . TGTGCCAGTAGATCCGGGACAGCCTTCCTCCAAGAGACCCAGTACTTC CASRSGTAFLQETQYF
. TRBJ1-1 TRBV6-8 . TGTGCCAGCCGATCGTGGGACACTGAAGCTTTCTTT CASRSWDTEAFF
TRBD2 TRBJ2-1 TRBV28 . TGTGCCAGCAGTTTGGCGGGAGACCCCTACAATGAGCAGTTCTTC CASSLAGDPYNEQFF
. TRBJ2-2 TRBV12-2 medium-sized TGTGCCGGTCAATTGGGAGGGTACACCGGGGAGCTGTTTTTT CAGQLGGYTGELFF
. TRBJ1-4 TRBV12-2 few TGTGCAAGTCTCCTTCAACTGCCGGGACAGGGAACAACTAATGAAAAACTGTTTTTT CASLLQLPGQGTTNEKLFF
TRBD2 TRBJ2-5 TRBV19 once TGTGCCAGTAGTATCAAGCGGGACTGGTCCTCGGAGACCCAGTACTTC CASSIKRDWSSETQYF
TRBD1 TRBJ1-2 TRBV6-8 few TGTGCCAGCAGTCAACAGGGGGCGAACGGCTACACCTTC CASSQQGANGYTF
TRBD2 TRBJ2-5 TRBV15 . TGTGCCACTCGTTGGGCGGGAGGGCCCGGCCAAGAGACCCAGTACTTC CATRWAGGPGQETQYF
. TRBJ2-7 TRBV11-3 few TGTGCCAGCAGCTTTAAGGACGGGCCCTACGAGCAGTACTTC CASSFKDGPYEQYF
. TRBJ1-2 TRBV11-3 . TGTGCCAGCAGCCCGGGCCTTGGGTCTAACTATGGCTACACCTTC CASSPGLGSNYGYTF
TRBD1 TRBJ2-1 TRBV19 . TGTGCCAGTACCATGAGGACAGGGGGCAAAATGGATGAGCAGTTCTTC CASTMRTGGKMDEQFF
. TRBJ1-5 TRBV28 . TGTGCCAGCGGGCGGGGGAGCAATCAGCCCCAGCATTTT CASGRGSNQPQHF
TRBD1 TRBJ1-2 TRBV23-1 . TGCGCCAGCAGTCAACCGGGACAGGGGCACTATGGCTACACCTTC CASSQPGQGHYGYTF
TRBD1 TRBJ1-5 TRBV6-8 . TGTGCCAGCAGCCAGACCGGGACAGGGAGGAACAATCAGCCCCAGCATTTT CASSQTGTGRNNQPQHF
. TRBJ2-6 TRBV6-8 . TGTGCCAGCAGGCCGTCACCAAGCTCTGGGGCCAACGTCCTGACTTTC CASRPSPSSGANVLTF
. TRBJ2-6 TRBV30 . TGTGCCTGGACATCTGGGGCCAACGTCCTGACTTTC CAWTSGANVLTF
. TRBJ2-6 TRBV19 . TGTGCCAGTAGTATAGCCAGCTCTGGGGCCAACGTCCTGACTTTC CASSIASSGANVLTF
TRBD2 TRBJ2-7 TRBV10-1 . TGCGCCAGCAGTGACCCGGGACTAGCCCGCCGAAGAGAGCAGTACTTC CASSDPGLARRREQYF
. TRBJ2-7 TRBV6-4 . TGTGCCAGCAGTGAGCCATACGAGCAGTACTTC CASSEPYEQYF
. TRBJ2-3 TRBV11-3 . TGTGCCAGCAGCTCGCGTCCTTCTACAGATACGCAGTATTTT CASSSRPSTDTQYF
TRBD2 TRBJ2-1 TRBV18 . TGTGCCAGCTCACCATTAGCGGGAATGTTTAATGAGCAGTTCTTC CASSPLAGMFNEQFF
TRBD2 TRBJ2-1 TRBV6-8 . TGTGCCAGCAGCCTTGGTCTAGCGGGAGTCGGGAATGAGCAGTTCTTC CASSLGLAGVGNEQFF
. TRBJ2-3 TRBV19 . TGTGCCAGTAGCCCGAGGGGGGAGCGGGTATTAACAGATACGCAGTATTTT CASSPRGERVLTDTQYF
. TRBJ2-7 TRBV28 . TGTGCCAGCAGTTTAATGAGTCAAACCTACGAGCAGTACTTC CASSLMSQTYEQYF
TRBD1 TRBJ2-7 TRBV6-8 . TGTGTTACCGGGGACAGAGTCTACGAGCAGTACTTC CVTGDRVYEQYF
. TRBJ1-3 TRBV28 . TGTGCCAGCAGCTACAGGGTTGTTGCTGGAAACACCATATATTTT CASSYRVVAGNTIYF
. TRBJ2-1 TRBV2 . TGTGCCAGCAGTGGAGGCTCCTCCTACAATGAGCAGTTCTTC CASSGGSSYNEQFF
. TRBJ2-7 TRBV7-6 once TGTGCCAGCAGCTTAGGACAGGCGCAGAGCTCCTACGAGCAGTACTTC CASSLGQAQSSYEQYF
TRBD2 TRBJ2-5 TRBV6-8 . TGTGCCAGCAGGGATAGCGGGAGGGCCGGGGAGACCCAGTACTTC CASRDSGRAGETQYF
. TRBJ1-5 TRBV12-1 few TGTGCCAGCACCATAGGGATCGCGGCTCAGCCCCAGCATTTT CASTIGIAAQPQHF
TRBD2 TRBJ2-7 TRBV7-6 . TGTGCCAGCAGCTTTGCTGGGACTAGCGGGAAACCCTTCGAGCAGTACTTC CASSFAGTSGKPFEQYF
. TRBJ2-1 TRBV1 . TGCGCCAGCAGCCTCGGGGGACAGGGGACCAATAATGAGCAGTTCTTC CASSLGGQGTNNEQFF
. TRBJ2-1 TRBV28 . TGTGCCAGCAGTTTATGGGGCTACAATGAGCAGTTCTTC CASSLWGYNEQFF
TRBD2 TRBJ2-7 TRBV6-8 . TGTGCCAGCAGTCAGGGACTAGCGGGAGCCGGCGAGCAGTACTTC CASSQGLAGAGEQYF
TRBD1 TRBJ1-2 TRBV15 . TGTGCCACCAGCAGCGTACAGGGGGAATATGGCTACACCTTC CATSSVQGEYGYTF
. TRBJ1-3 TRBV1 few TGCGCCAGCAGCCAATGGACAGGCTTTGGTGGAAACACCATATATTTT CASSQWTGFGGNTIYF
TRBD2 TRBJ2-1 TRBV10-2 . TGCGCCAGCAGGGGGACTAGCGGACACTCCTACAATGAGCAGTTCTTC CASRGTSGHSYNEQFF
TRBD1 TRBJ1-2 TRBV6-8 . TGTGCCATCAGCCCCAGGACAGGGGAAGGCTACACCTTC CAISPRTGEGYTF
. TRBJ2-3 TRBV6-8 . TGTGCCAGCAGTGGACAGAACACAGATACGCAGTATTTT CASSGQNTDTQYF
TRBD1 TRBJ2-7 TRBV30 few TGTGCCTGGAGCGGGGACAGAGAGCAGTACTTC CAWSGDREQYF
. TRBJ2-6 TRBV29-1 . TGCAGCGTCCTATCCGGGGCCAACGTCCTGACTTTC CSVLSGANVLTF
TRBD2 TRBJ2-7 TRBV5-1 . TGCGCCAGCAGCTTGGCCATAGCGGGATCCCACTACGAGCAGTACTTC CASSLAIAGSHYEQYF
. TRBJ1-1 TRBV7-6 once TGTGCCAGCAGCCGTGTCCGAGCACAGGGCCTGAACACTGAAGCTTTCTTT CASSRVRAQGLNTEAFF
TRBD1 TRBJ1-2 TRBV6-8 . TGTGCCAGCAGTCACTGGGACAGGGAAGGCTACACCTTC CASSHWDREGYTF